This passage covers 14 T cell receptor beta chains from one sample sequenced in a study of blood T cell repertoires in COVID-19. Some clones are missing from TCRdb's copy, which holds only in-frame ones; the method was immunoSEQ multiplex PCR. The sample consists of about 300,000 clones, 75% to 90% of them appearing once. The sample taken for sequencing was peripheral blood. The receptors derive from a woman aged 50 to 65 with COVID-19, enrolled during active disease.

This chain links TRBV7-2 with TRBJ2-1; maybe TRBD2 (6 bases). The V end lost 4 bases, the J end lost 10 bases, and 26 bases lay between the germline ends. This CDR3 has 17 residues. CDR1 is SGHTA and CDR2 is FQGNSA in the germline V gene. CDR3 region: CASSSTSPLRRGAEQFF. The CDR3 coding sequence is TGTGCCAGCAGCTCAACCTCCCCTCTTAGGAGGGGAGCCGAGCAGTTCTTC.

This clone was seen just once. The chain couples TRBV18 to TRBJ1-2, with 8 bases fitting TRBD1. CDR1 is KGHSH, CDR2 LQKENI, per germline. This CDR3 spans 14 amino acids. The V gene end was trimmed by 4 bases and the J gene end by 4 bases; junction bases not matched to a gene: 5. CDR3 loop: CASSLDRVIYGYTF. CDR3 DNA: TGTGCCAGCTCACTGGACAGGGTCATCTATGGCTACACCTTC.

V is TRBV19 and J is TRBJ2-6, with D perhaps TRBD1 (5 bases). Per the germline V gene, CDR1 is LNHDA and CDR2 is SQIVND (reference sequence). The V gene lost 6 bases and the J gene lost 0 bases, with 9 bases spanning the gap. The CDR3 is 15 amino acids. CDR3 region: CASRGRNSGANVLTF. The CDR3 nucleotides are TGTGCCAGTAGGGGGCGAAACTCTGGGGCCAACGTCCTGACTTTC.

This clone was observed a single time. V is TRBV2 and J is TRBJ2-7; D may be TRBD1 (6 bases). CDR1 is SNHLY, CDR2 FYNNEI, per germline. Trimming removed 6 bases at V and 0 bases at J, with 15 bases between. The CDR3 is 15 residues long. The CDR3 region has the DNA TGTGCCAGCAGATCATCAGGGGTAAGCTCCTACGAGCAGTACTTC. Its translation is CASRSSGVSSYEQYF.

The chain uses TRBV27 and TRBJ2-2, with 7 bases aligning to TRBD2. The CDR3 covers 19 residues. The V and J ends lost 5 bases and 0 bases, in that order; junction bases with no gene match: 15. Germline lookup yields CDR1 MNHEY and CDR2 SMNVEV (reference sequence). This chain's CDR3 is CASSRGGPSRPANTGELFF. The CDR3, as DNA: TGTGCCAGCAGTCGCGGGGGTCCCTCAAGGCCGGCGAACACCGGGGAGCTGTTTTTT.

The chain couples TRBV14 to TRBJ2-1; 11 bases are a match to TRBD1. The CDR3 is 16 residues long. Trimming cost V 3 bases and J 5 bases; bases outside gene matches: 6. CDR1 and CDR2 from the germline V gene are SGHDN and FVKESK. The CDR3, as DNA: TGTGCCAGCAGCCAGCGTCTGGGACAGGGGGACAATGAGCAGTTCTTC. It translates to CASSQRLGQGDNEQFF.

The chain couples TRBV24-1 to TRBJ1-2, with D maybe TRBD1 (6 bases). With 6 bases removed from V and 1 base from J, the gap between germline ends came to 14 bases. The CDR3 has 15 residues. Looked up from germline, CDR1 is KGHDR and CDR2 is SFDVKD. CDR3 sequence (DNA): TGTGCCACCAGTTTCCACACAGGGAATAACTATGGCTACACCTTC. Encoded protein: CATSFHTGNNYGYTF.

The rearrangement links TRBV19 to TRBJ2-6; D call uncertain. Per the germline V gene, CDR1 is LNHDA and CDR2 is SQIVND (reference sequence). This CDR3 has 17 amino acids. V was shortened by 3 bases and J by 3 bases, with 15 bases between the two germline ends. CDR3 amino acids: CASSIPNGLGGANVLTF. CDR3 bases: TGTGCCAGTAGTATCCCGAACGGCCTAGGTGGGGCCAACGTCCTGACTTTC.

This chain uses TRBV4-1 with TRBJ1-1; D remains unclear. The V and J ends lost 3 bases and 1 base respectively, with 6 bases between them. The germline CDR1 and CDR2 sequences are MGHRA and YSYEKL. The CDR3 contains 13 residues. CDR3 nucleotides: TGCGCCAGCAGCCAGCAGAAGAACACTGAAGCTTTCTTT. Its translation is CASSQQKNTEAFF.

This chain connects TRBV2 to TRBJ1-5; 10 nucleotides align to TRBD1. V shed 4 bases and J 2 bases; nucleotides not matched to a gene: 2. The CDR3 is made up of 15 amino acids. Germline V gene data show CDR1 as SNHLY and CDR2 as FYNNEI. The CDR3 DNA follows: TGTGCCAGCAGTGGGGACAGGGGCCGCAATCAGCCCCAGCATTTT. Amino acid sequence: CASSGDRGRNQPQHF.

The chain has TRBV18 and TRBJ2-1, with D unclear. The CDR3 length is 11 residues. CDR1 is KGHSH, CDR2 LQKENI, per germline. Between the trimmed V and J ends, which lost 3 bases and 8 bases, there was a span of 5 bases. CDR3 sequence reads: CASSPSYEQFF. Here the CDR3 DNA reads TGTGCCAGCTCACCGTCGTATGAGCAGTTCTTC.

This chain uses TRBV5-6 with TRBJ1-5; D gene ambiguous. Germline V gives CDR1 SGHDT, CDR2 YYEEEE. CDR3 length: 14 amino acids. V gave up 2 bases and J gave up 3 bases, with 9 bases separating them. DNA for the CDR3: TGTGCCAGCAGCTTATCCGGGAACAATCAGCCCCAGCATTTT. Protein product: CASSLSGNNQPQHF.

The chain carries TRBV7-6 and TRBJ2-7; 13 bases agree with TRBD2. The CDR3 is 16 residues long. Germline values: CDR1 SGHVS, CDR2 FNYEAQ. After removal of 1 base from V and 4 bases from J, the junction contained 4 bases not matched to a gene. CDR3 DNA sequence: TGTGCCAGCAGCTTAGGGACTAGCGGGAGAACTTACGAGCAGTACTTC. This gives the protein CASSLGTSGRTYEQYF. The entire variable domain, with the rest obtained from reference TRBV7-6 and TRBJ2-7, is as follows: GAGVSQSPRYKVTKRGQDVALRCDPISGHVSLYWYRQALGQGPEFLTYFNYEAQQDKSGLPNDRFSAERPEGSISTLTIQRTEQRDSAMYRCASSLGTSGRTYEQYFGPGTRLTVT.

The CDR3 here is CASSEYSGIARQYF. CDR3 nucleotides: TGTGCCAGCAGTGAATATAGCGGGATCGCGCGGCAGTACTTC. The chain has TRBV25-1 and TRBJ2-7; 8 bases fit TRBD2. Per germline, CDR1 MGHDK and CDR2 SYGVNS. This CDR3 comprises 14 residues. V was pared by 0 bases and J by 9 bases, with 7 bases of the junction left unmatched.